The 17 T cell receptor beta chains presented below share a single source sample, sequenced in a study of T cell responses to AZD1222 COVID-19 vaccine. Clones were read by immunoSEQ multiplex PCR, and TCRdb kept only the in-frame ones, dropping some. The table has 180,000 or so clones, 85% to 95% seen once. The sample was peripheral blood, taken on day 0 of AZD1222 vaccination. The receptors shown here come from an adult in good health.

The V gene is TRBV2, the J gene TRBJ1-5; D not certain. Trimming took off 4 bases at V and 2 bases at J, with 9 bases between the two ends. CDR3 size: 14 residues. Germline assignment: CDR1 SNHLY and CDR2 FYNNEI. Here the CDR3 reads CASSVRQGNQPQHF. Here the CDR3 DNA reads TGTGCCAGCAGTGTGCGGCAGGGCAATCAGCCCCAGCATTTT. Together with reference TRBV2 and TRBJ1-5, the CDR3 gives the full variable domain: EPEVTQTPSHQVTQMGQEVILRCVPISNHLYFYWYRQILGQKVEFLVSFYNNEISEKSEIFDDQFSVERPDGSNFTLKIRSTKLEDSAMYFCASSVRQGNQPQHFGDGTRLSIL.

The CDR3 protein is CASSRGGETQYF. In DNA form, the CDR3 reads TGTGCCAGCAGCCGTGGTGGGGAGACCCAGTACTTC. The chain recombines TRBV11-1 with TRBJ2-5, with D uncertain. V was cut by 5 bases and J by 5 bases, with 9 bases left in between. The germline gives CDR1 SGHAT, CDR2 FQDESV (reference sequence). CDR3 size: 12 residues.

The gene calls are TRBV30 and TRBJ1-5; possibly TRBD1 for D (5 bases). Germline V gives CDR1 GTSNPN, CDR2 SVGIG (reference sequence). This CDR3 region has 14 residues. V was pared by 2 bases and J by 3 bases, with 11 bases between. The chain's CDR3 is CAWSWGLANQPQHF. The CDR3 DNA is TGTGCCTGGAGTTGGGGCCTAGCCAATCAGCCCCAGCATTTT.

The chain links TRBV12-3 or TRBV12-4 to TRBJ1-2; D is unresolved. The CDR3 has 13 residues. Between the trimmed V and J ends, which lost 3 bases and 8 bases, there was a span of 13 bases. The CDR3 region has the DNA TGTGCCAGCAGTTTGACCAGGAACGGGGGCTACACCTTC. It encodes CASSLTRNGGYTF.

CDR3 in DNA: TGTGCCAGCAGTTCCGGGACCCCCCCCTATGGCTACACCTTC. Translating gives CASSSGTPPYGYTF. This chain links TRBV28 with TRBJ1-2; D is perhaps TRBD1 (5 bases). The CDR3 runs 14 residues. The V gene's germline CDR1 is MDHEN and CDR2 SYDVKM. The V end was cut by 4 bases, the J end by 4 bases, with 13 bases between.

The gene calls are TRBV28 and TRBJ1-6; D remains ambiguous. Germline V CDR1 and CDR2: MDHEN, SYDVKM. The length of the CDR3 is 11 residues. V shed 1 base and J shed 14 bases, with 6 bases lying between them. CDR3 nucleotides: TGTGCCAGCAGTTTATTGTCCACCCTCCACTTT. Amino acids: CASSLLSTLHF.

This chain links TRBV25-1 with TRBJ2-7, with 9 bases fitting TRBD2. There are 14 residues in the CDR3. CDR1 MGHDK and CDR2 SYGVNS come from the germline V gene. V lost 8 bases, J lost 3 bases, and 8 bases stayed unmatched. The CDR3 DNA follows: TGTGCCAGCCGAGCCGGGACTAGCTTCTACGAGCAGTACTTC. Its translation is CASRAGTSFYEQYF.

V and J are TRBV9 and TRBJ1-1, with 7 bases identical to TRBD1. Unmatched junction bases numbered 11, after V lost 3 bases and J lost 9 bases. Germline V lookup: CDR1 SGDLS, CDR2 YYNGEE. This CDR3 is built from 14 residues. DNA of the CDR3: TGTGCCAGCAGCGCTTACGCGGGACAGAGACAAGCTTTCTTT. The encoded protein is CASSAYAGQRQAFF.

V gene TRBV15 combines with J gene TRBJ1-2; D may be TRBD1 (6 bases). This CDR3 has 13 amino acids. Per germline, CDR1 LNHNV and CDR2 YYDKDF (reference sequence). V lost 0 bases to trimming and J lost 6 bases, with 8 bases between them. The CDR3 sequence: CATSREGGDGYTF. In nucleotides, the CDR3 is TGTGCCACCAGCAGAGAGGGGGGCGATGGCTACACCTTC. Filled out from reference TRBV15 and TRBJ1-2, the complete variable domain reads DAMVIQNPRYQVTQFGKPVTLSCSQTLNHNVMYWYQQKSSQAPKLLFHYYDKDFNNEADTPDNFQSRRPNTSFCFLDIRSPGLGDTAMYLCATSREGGDGYTFGSGTRLTVV.

V usage is TRBV27 and J usage is TRBJ2-1; D is uncertain. V was cut by 5 bases and J by 3 bases, with 8 bases left in between. Germline CDR1 reads MNHEY; CDR2 reads SMNVEV (reference sequence). CDR3 length equals 13 residues. The CDR3 coding sequence is TGTGCCAGCAGTCCAGCGCACTACAATGAGCAGTTCTTC. This translates into CASSPAHYNEQFF.

The chain carries TRBV5-1 and TRBJ2-1, with 7 bases identical to TRBD2. Trimming at V came to 8 bases and at J to 2 bases, leaving 7 bases not matched to a gene. CDR1 and CDR2 from the germline V gene are SGHRS and YFSETQ. There are 14 residues in the CDR3. In DNA, the CDR3 is TGCGCCAGTGCCGGGACTACGACCTACAATGAGCAGTTCTTC. This codes for CASAGTTTYNEQFF.

The rearrangement links TRBV4-2 to TRBJ1-5, with 8 bases fitting TRBD1. The CDR3 is 15 amino acids. Trimming removed 1 base from V and 2 bases from J; junction bases left unmatched: 1. Germline V CDR1 and CDR2: LGHNA, YNFKEQ. The CDR3 sequence is CASSQVTGGNQPQHF. CDR3 nucleotides: TGTGCCAGCAGCCAAGTGACAGGGGGCAATCAGCCCCAGCATTTT.

As DNA, the CDR3 is TGTGCCAGCAGCCAGGACTTTTCGGGGGGCTACACCTTC. Amino acids: CASSQDFSGGYTF. The chain couples TRBV5-5 to TRBJ1-2; D unclear. Germline V gives CDR1 SGHKS, CDR2 YYEKEE (reference sequence). Trimming removed 4 bases from V and 8 bases from J, with 15 bases in between. The CDR3 loop spans 13 amino acids.

This clone appeared once. This chain connects TRBV19 to TRBJ2-6, with D perhaps TRBD2 (5 bases). Germline lookup yields CDR1 LNHDA and CDR2 SQIVND (reference sequence). The CDR3 is made up of 18 amino acids. Trimming took off 2 bases at V and 1 base at J, with 15 bases between the two ends. CDR3 DNA sequence: TGTGCCAGTAGTATACGATTCCGTGAGCGGTCTGGGGCCAACGTCCTGACTTTC. Protein product: CASSIRFRERSGANVLTF.

This chain connects TRBV11-2 to TRBJ2-7; maybe TRBD2 (6 bases). CDR3 length: 13 amino acids. V was clipped by 8 bases and J by 2 bases, with 13 bases between them. In germline, CDR1 is SGHAT, CDR2 FQNNGV. The CDR3 sequence is CASANRLAYEQYF. The CDR3 coding sequence is TGTGCCAGCGCAAATAGACTAGCCTACGAGCAGTACTTC.

The chain carries TRBV5-1 and TRBJ1-1; D possibly corresponds to TRBD1 (5 bases). The CDR3 length is 14 residues. CDR1 is SGHRS, CDR2 YFSETQ, per germline. V dropped 4 bases and J dropped 8 bases, with 18 bases sitting between them. CDR3 DNA: TGCGCCAGCAGCACAGGTGGGCCCACCAAAGAAGCTTTCTTT. This encodes CASSTGGPTKEAFF.

In this sample, this clone turned up once. This rearrangement joins TRBV28 to TRBJ2-7, with D perhaps being TRBD1 or TRBD2 (6 bases each). In germline, CDR1 is MDHEN, CDR2 SYDVKM. CDR3 length equals 18 residues. The ends were cut back, 1 base at V and 1 base at J, with 20 bases in the middle. The CDR3 DNA is TGTGCCAGCAGTTTATTCAGGCGGGGACAAGGAGATTCCTACGAGCAGTACTTC. Protein sequence: CASSLFRRGQGDSYEQYF.